The 14 T cell receptor beta chains below all came from one sample that was sequenced in a study of T cells expressing NK-cell markers (TCRdb year 2020). Receptor libraries were prepared by 5' RACE. Sequenced using an Illumina HiSeq 2000. TCRdb reprocessed the reads and assigns one entry to each CDR3 protein sequence, leaving out DNA. The table for this sample records roughly 180,000 distinct CDR3 sequences. Around 18% of the sample belongs to the ten largest clones. Material for sequencing was blood T cells: a sorted CD56 or NKG2C T cell subset, CD4+ or CD8+ T cells, or bulk PBMC T cells (not recorded which). The receptors come from a woman aged 18-69 years in good health.

The chain recombines TRBV20-1 with TRBJ2-7. The CDR3 is 12 amino acids. Germline CDR1 reads DFQATT; CDR2 reads SNEGSKA (reference sequence). The CDR3 sequence: CSAAKGLYEQYF.

J is TRBJ2-5 and V is TRBV12-3 or TRBV12-4; TCRdb reports TRBD1, a call that lacks DNA to check it against. The CDR3 consists of 13 residues. CDR3 sequence reads: CASRAGIQETQYF.

The rearrangement uses TRBV15 and TRBJ1-1; TCRdb picks TRBD1, but there is no DNA to check that call. The CDR3 contains 16 residues. In germline, CDR1 is LNHNV, CDR2 YYDKDF (reference sequence). CDR3 sequence: CATSRDSTGSNTEAFF.

The chain recombines TRBV20-1 with TRBJ1-1. The CDR3 is 14 amino acids. Germline assignment: CDR1 DFQATT and CDR2 SNEGSKA (reference sequence). This CDR3 reads CSARDHTGSTEAFF.

The chain employs TRBV6-1 and TRBJ1-3. From germline, CDR1 is MNHNS and CDR2 SASEGT. The CDR3 has 16 residues. The CDR3 is CASSESRGFSGNTIYF.

The chain couples TRBV5-1 to TRBJ1-6; the TCRdb call, TRBD1, lacks DNA for checking. The CDR3 sequence is 16 residues long. From germline, CDR1 is SGHRS and CDR2 YFSETQ. The CDR3 is CASNPGGSSYNSPLHF.

V gene TRBV7-3 combines with J gene TRBJ1-2. The germline gives CDR1 SGHTA, CDR2 FQGTGA. The CDR3 loop spans 16 amino acids. The CDR3 sequence is CASSPDKDVANYGYTF.

The chain recombines TRBV29-1 with TRBJ2-4; the TCRdb call, TRBD1, lacks DNA for checking. Germline V gives CDR1 SQVTM, CDR2 ANQGSEA. This CDR3 is built from 14 residues. CDR3 in amino acids: CSAPTVLAKNIQYF. Full variable domain (outside the CDR3, taken from reference TRBV29-1 and TRBJ2-4): SAVISQKPSRDICQRGTSLTIQCQVDSQVTMMFWYRQQPGQSLTLIATANQGSEATYESGFVIDKFPISRPNLTFSTLTVSNMSPEDSSIYLCSAPTVLAKNIQYFGAGTRLSVL.

The rearrangement links TRBV9 to TRBJ1-5; TCRdb picks TRBD1, but there is no DNA to check that call. Germline values: CDR1 SGDLS, CDR2 YYNGEE. This CDR3 contains 14 residues. The chain's CDR3 is CASSVGGQNQPQHF.

V usage is TRBV3-1 and J usage is TRBJ2-3; TCRdb calls TRBD1, which cannot be checked without DNA. The CDR3 spans 13 residues. The germline V gene encodes CDR1 LGHDT and CDR2 YNNKEL (reference sequence). CDR3 sequence: CASSQGRGVTQYF.

The gene calls are TRBV20-1 and TRBJ1-6. The CDR3 spans 14 residues. CDR1 is DFQATT and CDR2 is SNEGSKA in the germline V gene (reference sequence). The CDR3 spells CSAERSGNNSPLHF.

V and J are TRBV7-3 and TRBJ2-7; TCRdb picks TRBD2, but there is no DNA to check that call. From germline, CDR1 is SGHTA and CDR2 FQGTGA. This CDR3 spans 14 amino acids. The CDR3 reads CASSLSPNGRYQYF.

This rearrangement joins TRBV5-1 to TRBJ2-5; TCRdb gives TRBD1 as the D gene, but with no DNA this cannot be confirmed. The CDR3 contains 17 residues. The germline CDR1 and CDR2 sequences are SGHRS and YFSETQ. The CDR3 spells CASSLGYLTEYQETQYF.

This chain uses TRBV6-1 with TRBJ2-7. The CDR3 is made up of 13 amino acids. In germline, CDR1 is MNHNS, CDR2 SASEGT. The CDR3 loop reads CASSPRTPYEQYF.